The 18 T cell receptor beta chains below were found in one sample sequenced in a study of technical replicates of blood from several donors. Sequencing used immunoSEQ multiplex PCR; TCRdb keeps in-frame clones, though not all of them. The sample lists about 100,000 clones, nearly 96% occurring once. The sequencing sample was made of T cells isolated from PBMCs. The receptor set was obtained from a human donor in good health.

A few counts support this clone. The V and J genes are TRBV5-8 and TRBJ1-1; D call uncertain. The germline V gene encodes CDR1 SGHTS and CDR2 YDEGEE. V was trimmed by 1 base and J by 3 bases, leaving 7 bases between them. This CDR3 comprises 13 residues. DNA of the CDR3: TGTGCCAGCAGCTTGAATCGGGACACTGAAGCTTTCTTT. Its translation: CASSLNRDTEAFF. Complete variable domain (other parts from reference TRBV5-8 and TRBJ1-1): EAGVTQSPTHLIKTRGQQATLRCSPISGHTSVYWYQQALGLGLQFLLWYDEGEERNRGNFPPRFSGRQFPNYSSELNVNALELEDSALYLCASSLNRDTEAFFGQGTRLTVV.

This chain connects TRBV11-2 to TRBJ1-2; D is undetermined. Trimming took off 3 bases at V and 8 bases at J, with 22 bases between the two ends. CDR3 size: 16 residues. Germline CDR1 and CDR2: SGHAT and FQNNGV. The CDR3 bases are TGTGCCAGCAGCTTCCCCCTTCTCCTAATCGTCCGGGGCTACACCTTC. This gives the protein CASSFPLLLIVRGYTF.

This chain uses TRBV10-3 with TRBJ1-3, with D perhaps TRBD1 (6 bases). CDR1 and CDR2 (germline): ENHRY, SYGVKD. This CDR3 contains 16 residues. V was clipped by 2 bases and J by 0 bases, with 11 bases between them. This CDR3 reads CAISEGQTSSGNTIYF. The DNA of the CDR3 is TGTGCCATCAGTGAGGGACAGACAAGCTCTGGAAACACCATATATTTT.

Concerning this clone itself: Compared with germline, one end of the junction differs, possibly owing to a read error. This chain joins TRBV9 and TRBJ1-3; 9 positions match TRBD1. The CDR3 consists of 15 residues. CDR1 is SGDLS, CDR2 YYNGEE, per germline. CDR3: CASSVGQGAGNTIYF. The CDR3 DNA reads TGTGCCAGCAGCGTGGGACAGGGTGCTGGTAACACCATATATTTT. The full variable domain, in which reference TRBV9 and TRBJ1-3 provide the parts outside the CDR3, is DSGVTQTPKHLITATGQRVTLRCSPRSGDLSVYWYQQSLDQGLQFLIQYYNGEERAKGNILERFSAQQFPDLHSELNLSSLELGDSALYFCASSVGQGAGNTIYFGEGSWLTVV.

This chain uses TRBV7-8 with TRBJ1-1; D is uncertain. Trimming left V 1 base short and J 6 bases short, with 6 bases between. The CDR3 spans 12 residues. Germline V lookup: CDR1 SGHVS, CDR2 FQNEAQ. CDR3 region: CASSLGSAEAFF. The CDR3 bases are TGTGCCAGCAGCTTAGGGAGCGCTGAAGCTTTCTTT.

The chain recombines TRBV27 with TRBJ1-5; TRBD1 aligns across 9 bases. The CDR3 consists of 13 residues. V lost 5 bases, J lost 6 bases, and 2 bases stayed unmatched. Germline V gives CDR1 MNHEY, CDR2 SMNVEV (reference sequence). CDR3 bases: TGTGCCAGCAGTCGGGACAGGGTTCAGCCCCAGCATTTT. It codes for CASSRDRVQPQHF.

The rearrangement links TRBV4-1 to TRBJ2-6; possible D gene TRBD2, 5 bases. Trimming took off 1 base at V and 4 bases at J, with 8 bases between the two ends. The CDR3 has 15 amino acids. Germline CDR1 reads MGHRA; CDR2 reads YSYEKL. Written as DNA, the CDR3 is TGCGCCAGCAGCCAAGGGACTTACGGGGCCAACGTCCTGACTTTC. The encoded protein is CASSQGTYGANVLTF.

The V gene is TRBV9, the J gene TRBJ2-2; no clear D gene. V lost 4 bases, J lost 10 bases, and 17 bases lay in between. CDR1 SGDLS and CDR2 YYNGEE come from the germline V gene. The CDR3 has 14 residues. CDR3 amino acids: CASSPRSISEELFF. The CDR3 DNA reads as TGTGCCAGCAGCCCCCGGTCTATTTCCGAGGAGCTGTTTTTT.

This chain joins TRBV2 and TRBJ2-1, with 14 nucleotides matching TRBD2. CDR1 SNHLY and CDR2 FYNNEI come from the germline V gene. Trimming removed 6 bases from V and 6 bases from J; junction bases left unmatched: 10. The CDR3 contains 17 residues. The CDR3 reads CASRPPLTSGRANEQFF. The CDR3 DNA reads TGTGCCAGCAGACCCCCCTTGACTAGCGGGAGGGCCAATGAGCAGTTCTTC.

This chain connects TRBV15 to TRBJ2-1, with 10 bases lining up with TRBD2. V lost 0 bases, J lost 6 bases, and 8 bases stayed unmatched. CDR1 LNHNV and CDR2 YYDKDF come from the germline V gene (reference sequence). The CDR3 is 17 residues long. CDR3 protein: CATSRDGSSGRGNEQFF. The CDR3 DNA is TGTGCCACCAGCAGAGATGGTTCTAGCGGGAGAGGCAATGAGCAGTTCTTC.

This clone was detected only once. CDR3 residues: CASSLGGGYRPAVNTEAFF. The CDR3 DNA is TGTGCCAGCAGTTTAGGGGGCGGATACAGGCCCGCGGTGAACACTGAAGCTTTCTTT. This chain links TRBV28 with TRBJ1-1, with D possibly being TRBD1 (6 bases). Germline V gene lookup returns CDR1 MDHEN and CDR2 SYDVKM. Trimming stripped 2 bases from V and 0 bases from J, with 22 bases between. The CDR3 has 19 residues. The variable domain in full, with the rest retrieved from reference TRBV28 and TRBJ1-1, is DVKVTQSSRYLVKRTGEKVFLECVQDMDHENMFWYRQDPGLGLRLIYFSYDVKMKEKGDIPEGYSVSREKKERFSLILESASTNQTSMYLCASSLGGGYRPAVNTEAFFGQGTRLTVV.

The rearrangement uses TRBV4-1 and TRBJ1-5, with 8 bases fitting TRBD1. Unmatched junction bases numbered 10, after V lost 1 base and J lost 2 bases. The length of the CDR3 is 18 residues. Per germline, CDR1 MGHRA and CDR2 YSYEKL. The CDR3 sequence is CASSQGIARTGRNQPQHF. The CDR3, as DNA: TGCGCCAGCAGCCAAGGAATTGCAAGGACAGGGCGCAATCAGCCCCAGCATTTT.

V usage is TRBV5-6 and J usage is TRBJ2-1, with 8 bases fitting TRBD2. Trimming at V came to 3 bases and at J to 4 bases, leaving 6 bases not matched to a gene. Germline CDR1 SGHDT, CDR2 YYEEEE. The CDR3 is made up of 15 amino acids. The CDR3 here is CASSSGLGAYNEQFF. The CDR3 coding sequence is TGTGCCAGCAGCTCGGGACTAGGGGCATACAATGAGCAGTTCTTC. The full variable domain, with the rest looked up from reference TRBV5-6 and TRBJ2-1, is DAGVTQSPTHLIKTRGQQVTLRCSPKSGHDTVSWYQQALGQGPQFIFQYYEEEERQRGNFPDRFSGHQFPNYSSELNVNALLLGDSALYLCASSSGLGAYNEQFFGPGTRLTVL.

The V gene is TRBV18, the J gene TRBJ2-3; 8 nucleotides align to TRBD2. Looked up from germline, CDR1 is KGHSH and CDR2 is LQKENI. Unmatched junction bases numbered 6, after V lost 5 bases and J lost 2 bases. The CDR3 sequence is 15 residues long. The chain's CDR3 is CASSATSGYTDTQYF. The CDR3 region has the DNA TGTGCCAGCTCAGCTACTAGCGGATACACAGATACGCAGTATTTT. The entire variable domain, with the rest obtained from reference TRBV18 and TRBJ2-3, is as follows: NAGVMQNPRHLVRRRGQEARLRCSPMKGHSHVYWYRQLPEEGLKFMVYLQKENIIDESGMPKERFSAEFPKEGPSILRIQQVVRGDSAAYFCASSATSGYTDTQYFGPGTRLTVL.

DNA for the CDR3: TGTGCCAGCAGTGAACCAGGTCGCGGCACAGATACGCAGTATTTT. Translation: CASSEPGRGTDTQYF. The rearrangement links TRBV6-1 to TRBJ2-3; D is uncertain. V was clipped by 2 bases and J by 1 base, with 10 bases between them. The V gene's germline CDR1 is MNHNS and CDR2 SASEGT. This CDR3 spans 15 amino acids.

This clone was counted a single time. The gene calls are TRBV10-3 and TRBJ2-2, with 7 bases identical to TRBD1. J lost 1 base, V lost 7 bases, and 6 bases had no gene match. The V gene's germline CDR1 is ENHRY and CDR2 SYGVKD. The CDR3 is made up of 15 amino acids. The CDR3 sequence is CAIMSGQENTGELFF. The CDR3 nucleotides are TGTGCCATCATGTCCGGACAGGAGAACACCGGGGAGCTGTTTTTT.

V usage is TRBV4-1 and J usage is TRBJ2-3, with TRBD2 identical over 12 bases. Germline V gene sequence: CDR1 MGHRA, CDR2 YSYEKL. This CDR3 has 16 amino acids. With 1 base clipped from V and 6 bases from J, the junction kept 5 bases outside the gene matches. CDR3 nucleotide sequence: TGCGCCAGCAGCCAAGTCCCTAGCGGGGGGGTTGATACGCAGTATTTT. As protein: CASSQVPSGGVDTQYF.

This clone was seen just once. V gene TRBV19 combines with J gene TRBJ2-7; no clear D gene. Germline values: CDR1 LNHDA, CDR2 SQIVND (reference sequence). V shed 5 bases and J shed 3 bases, with 8 bases lying between them. This CDR3 spans 12 amino acids. As DNA, the CDR3 is TGTGCCAGTAGTCAAGATAGCTACGAGCAGTACTTC. Translation: CASSQDSYEQYF.